This T cell receptor beta chain is from a study of blood T cell repertoires in COVID-19. At the level of the study: The United States, Italy and Spain were the sources of the acute and convalescent COVID-19 samples. PBMCs, B-cell-depleted T cells, or T cells were the source of the cDNA or gDNA that made up the material.

Per the original data handling: Estimation of nucleated cell counts was performed using reference gene primer amplification. TCRdb keeps only in-frame clones here, not all; method: immunoSEQ multiplex PCR. From that table come the V and J calls and clone size; the DNA was used to work out D and trimming. The sample has tens of thousands of clones, roughly 80% seen once. This CDR3 has 14 residues. Germline V CDR1 and CDR2: SGHDT, YYEEEE. V was trimmed by 4 bases and J by 8 bases, leaving 15 bases between them. This chain uses TRBV5-6 with TRBJ1-4; D perhaps matches TRBD1 (6 bases). The receptor's source is a man older than 75 with active or convalescent COVID-19. Material for sequencing was peripheral blood. CDR3 DNA sequence: TGTGCCAGCAGCCAAACAGGGCGTCGGGAAAAACTGTTTTTT. This gives the protein CASSQTGRREKLFF.